This TCR beta chain was documented in a study of molecular identifiers for immune sequencing clone quantification (dated by TCRdb to 2016 to 2019). Regarding the study in general: For a replicate experiment, RNA from approximately 20,000 or 100,000 naive CD8 T cells was divided into five aliquots, of which four were sequenced. This methods study used CD8 T cells to benchmark TCR RNA copy counting and molecular-identifier clustering-based TCR repertoire sequencing (MIDCIRS).

The method behind the library was PCR. The sequencer listed for this sample is Illumina HiSeq 4000. Preparation of bulk TCR libraries followed a previously described approach, with the TCR primers listed in Table S5. The Qiagen AllPrep DNA/RNA kit was used to purify total RNA. Before any analysis, reads coming from multiple sequencing runs of the same library were combined into one pool. As for the authors' bioinformatics: Reads were retained only if an exact TCR constant sequence was present, and the retained reads were trimmed to 150 nt and grouped according to their 12-nt molecular barcodes. Reads inside each barcode group were sub-clustered using a 15% Levenshtein threshold, and a quality-weighted consensus sequence was constructed for each RNA molecule. Non-functional sequences were removed, as were lower-count sequences one edit away from another. Barcode sub-clusters with fewer than 20% of the maximum read count were removed, based on fitting two negative binomial distributions. TCRdb handled the public reads itself, with Q25 trimming in fastp and clone calling in MiXCR, and kept productive beta chains. Identical CDR3 proteins give one entry, which carries the most common genes and DNA. None of the V and J calls come from the authors' own analysis; TCRdb made them. The sample has about 640,000 distinct CDR3 sequences on record, about 20% of them singletons. The top ten clonotypes cover roughly 0.83% of the sample.

Details on this clonotype: It has no known antigen specificity. No base quality values were provided; no much bigger clone lies one nucleotide off.

V was cut back by 4 bases and J by 3 bases, leaving a gap of 15 bases between them. Reading the germline V gene gives CDR1 SGHDN and CDR2 FVKESK. The CDR3 runs 15 residues from the cysteine to the phenylalanine. Just CDR3 DNA is preserved here, 45 bases in frame from base 1. Broader findings and caveats from the paper: The sizes of highly expanded clones could end up underestimated when identical TCR molecules share a barcode. Spiked-in Jurkat TCR RNA equal to a single cell's worth was reported to be detectable even within 1,100,000 naive CD8 T cells. Modeling estimated roughly 3 recovered TCR RNA copies per cell, compared with approximately 9.5 by digital PCR, which implies roughly 27% capture efficiency. When barcode sub-clustering was left out, chimeric consensus sequences inflated TCR diversity, with chimeras reaching as high as 47%. In CMV-specific effector cells, clones with more than 20 RNA copies contained over 98% of molecules, whereas in naive cells such clones contained under 1% of molecules. Spiked-in Jurkat TCR RNA (approximately 10 copies' worth), which is not part of the donor repertoire, was contained in the naive libraries.

Libraries of naive CD8 T cells were built from about 20,000 to 1,000,000 sorted cells, with 10%, 30% or 50% of the purified RNA used. Naive CD8 T cells were FACS-sorted as CD8+CD4-CCR7+CD45RA+ on a BD FACSAria II into RLT Plus buffer. To test detection sensitivity, Jurkat RNA equal to around nine TCR copies was added to samples of about 20,000-1,000,000 naive CD8 T cells. Enrichment of CD8 T cells was performed with RosetteSep CD8+ T Cell Enrichment Cocktail and Ficoll-Paque, after which ACK red cell lysis was carried out. The source of this sequence is a human donor in good health. Some libraries in this study had Jurkat cell RNA spiked in. Sequencing was carried out using naive CD8+ T cells from blood, with Jurkat cell RNA spiked in. The sample's cell subset or site label is to be understood as: FACS-sorted CD8+CD4-CCR7+CD45RA+ naive T cells. This chain joins TRBV14 to TRBJ1-2; the D region possibly corresponds to TRBD1 (6 bases align). The CDR3 reads as follows: CASSPGRGGYYGYTF. The DNA reads TGTGCCAGCAGCCCTGGACGGGGGGGCTACTATGGCTACACCTTC.